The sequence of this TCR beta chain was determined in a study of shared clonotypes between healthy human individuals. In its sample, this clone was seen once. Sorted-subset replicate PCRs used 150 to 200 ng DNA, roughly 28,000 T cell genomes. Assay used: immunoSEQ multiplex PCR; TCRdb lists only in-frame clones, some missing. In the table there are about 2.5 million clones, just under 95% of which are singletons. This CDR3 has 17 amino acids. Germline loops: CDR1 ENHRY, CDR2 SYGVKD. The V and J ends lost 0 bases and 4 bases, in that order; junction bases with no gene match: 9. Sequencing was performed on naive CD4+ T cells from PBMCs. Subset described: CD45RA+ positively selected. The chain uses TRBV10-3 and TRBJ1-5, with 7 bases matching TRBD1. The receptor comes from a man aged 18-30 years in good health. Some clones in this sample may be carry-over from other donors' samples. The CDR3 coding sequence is TGTGCCATCAGTGAGTCGGGACAGTTCCCAAGGAATCAGCCCCAGCATTTT. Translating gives CAISESGQFPRNQPQHF.